This T cell receptor beta chain was captured by sequencing in a study of blood T cell repertoires in COVID-19. Study in general: Sites in the United States, Italy and Spain provided acute and convalescent COVID-19 samples. PBMCs, B-cell-depleted T cells, or T cells provided the cDNA or gDNA that made up the material.

CDR3 length: 18 residues. Trimming shortened V by 5 bases and J by 2 bases, and 22 bases separated the two germline ends. The germline V gene encodes CDR1 MDHEN and CDR2 SYDVKM. Study processing details: Estimates of nucleated cell counts were drawn from the amplification of reference gene primers. Assay: immunoSEQ multiplex PCR; the TCRdb copy retains only in-frame clones and omits some. V and J calls and clone size follow that table, whereas D and trimming were derived from the DNA. The table lists about half a million clones, over 75% of them singletons. The gene calls are TRBV28 and TRBJ2-1; D remains unclear. The sample consisted of peripheral blood. The source of this sequence is a human donor in a cohort sampled during active COVID-19. The CDR3 region has the DNA TGTGCCAGCAGTCTAGAAGCGCTTCTGACCGTGGCCTACAATGAGCAGTTCTTC. This codes for CASSLEALLTVAYNEQFF.